The source of this TCR beta chain is a study of blood T cell repertoires in COVID-19. Study in general: Donors in the United States, Italy and Spain gave samples during acute or convalescent COVID-19.

Authors' methods: The assay estimated nucleated cells by amplifying reference gene primers. Generated by immunoSEQ multiplex PCR, the TCRdb table keeps only in-frame clones and is missing some. V and J calls and clone size are given by that table; D and trimming were obtained from the DNA. The table includes roughly 48,000 clones, almost 90% detected once. The V end was cut by 1 base, the J end by 7 bases, with 8 bases between. Germline lookup yields CDR1 SGHDN and CDR2 FVKESK. This CDR3 contains 13 residues. The sample taken for sequencing was peripheral blood. The origin of this receptor is a human donor in a cohort sampled during active COVID-19. The rearrangement links TRBV14 to TRBJ1-5; D perhaps matches TRBD1 (5 bases). CDR3 loop: CASSQAGNQPQHF. CDR3 nucleotides: TGTGCCAGCAGCCAAGCAGGGAACCAGCCCCAGCATTTT.